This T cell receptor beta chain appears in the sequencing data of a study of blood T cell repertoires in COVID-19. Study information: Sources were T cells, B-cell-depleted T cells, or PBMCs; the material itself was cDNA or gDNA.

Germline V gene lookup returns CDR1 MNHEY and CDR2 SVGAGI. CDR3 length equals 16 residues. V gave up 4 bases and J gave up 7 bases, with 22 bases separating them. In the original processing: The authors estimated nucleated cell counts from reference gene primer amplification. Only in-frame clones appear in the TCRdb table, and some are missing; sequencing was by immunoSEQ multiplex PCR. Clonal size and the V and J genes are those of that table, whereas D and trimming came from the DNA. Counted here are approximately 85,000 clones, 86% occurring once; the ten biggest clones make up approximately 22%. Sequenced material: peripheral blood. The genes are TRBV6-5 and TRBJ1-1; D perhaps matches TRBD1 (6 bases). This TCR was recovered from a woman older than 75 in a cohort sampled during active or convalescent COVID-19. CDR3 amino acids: CASSSKSGTTGSEAFF. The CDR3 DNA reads TGTGCCAGCAGTTCCAAATCCGGGACAACGGGCAGTGAAGCTTTCTTT.